This T cell receptor (beta chain) was recovered during a study of blood T cell repertoires in COVID-19. Study-wide background: Samples came from the United States, Italy and Spain, spanning acute and convalescent COVID-19. PBMCs, B-cell-depleted T cells, or T cells were the source of the cDNA or gDNA that made up the material.

In the authors' methods: Quantification of nucleated cells was approximated via reference gene primer amplification. The assay was immunoSEQ multiplex PCR, and TCRdb's table has in-frame clones only and misses some. That table supplies the V and J calls and clone size; D and trimming were determined from the DNA. Altogether under 200,000 clones are present, over 75% being singletons, with the ten largest covering about 5%. Trimming removed 9 bases from V and 0 bases from J; junction bases left unmatched: 2. CDR3 size: 12 residues. CDR1 is LNHDA and CDR2 is SQIVND in the germline V gene (reference sequence).

The specimen was PBMCs or T cells enriched from blood (not recorded which). This TCR was sampled from a woman aged 40 to 50 with acute COVID-19. The V call is TRBV19, the J call TRBJ2-7; TRBD2 agrees at 7 bases. The CDR3 coding sequence is TGTGCCAGAGGGGACTACTCCTACGAGCAGTACTTC. Protein product: CARGDYSYEQYF.